This is a list of T cell receptor beta chains from one sample in a study of early T cells in non-severe SARS-CoV-2 infection. TCRdb re-called the 5' RACE reads with MiXCR, one entry per CDR3 protein. The sample has 60,000 to 90,000 distinct CDR3 sequences, about a sixth seen once. The sequenced sample was whole blood. These receptors were obtained from an adult who was a healthcare worker with PCR-confirmed SARS-CoV-2 infection or an uninfected control (not recorded which). The conserved cysteine and the conserved F or W are not part of the CDR3 here. Size is stated for part of the rows, as once, few or many counts, or as a class when the clone is expanded.

j_call | clone_size | cdr3_length | v_call | cdr3_aa
TRBJ2-5 | few | 10 | TRBV3-1 | ASSQDGETQY
TRBJ2-7 | many | 12 | TRBV6-6 | ASSASGAPSEQY
TRBJ2-4 | few | 12 | TRBV6-1 | ASRRGDQGYIQY
TRBJ2-3 | . | 14 | TRBV20-1 | SARPRIAGTPDTQY
TRBJ2-5 | . | 11 | TRBV7-9 | ATQLAGEETQY
TRBJ1-2 | . | 11 | TRBV7-9 | ASSLEARYGYT
TRBJ2-6 | . | 16 | TRBV7-6 | ASSPLAGGFSGANVLT
TRBJ2-1 | few | 13 | TRBV24-1 | ATSRTSASYNEQF
TRBJ2-5 | . | 14 | TRBV20-1 | SARELLAGVGVTQY
TRBJ2-3 | few | 13 | TRBV5-1 | ASSFSTGGTDTQY
TRBJ2-7 | few | 13 | TRBV4-1 | ASSQEQTSTYEQY
TRBJ1-4 | few | 12 | TRBV21-1 | ASSKQTTNEKLF
TRBJ1-1 | . | 9 | TRBV6-5 | ASTLKNEAF
TRBJ2-5 | . | 12 | TRBV12-3/TRBV12-4 | ASSRSGGGETQY
TRBJ2-1 | few | 16 | TRBV9 | ASSVGLAGGPTYNEQF
TRBJ2-7 | few | 14 | TRBV21-1 | ASSTKDRRTPYEQY
TRBJ2-5 | . | 10 | TRBV29-1 | SQRGVGETQY
TRBJ1-4 | . | 12 | TRBV19 | ASSIRQGNEKLF
TRBJ2-7 | . | 13 | TRBV6-6 | ASSSRQGESDEQY
TRBJ2-2 | . | 14 | TRBV18 | ASSPLDWSVTGKLF
TRBJ1-1 | few | 12 | TRBV7-6 | ASSFGSRNTEAF
TRBJ2-2 | . | 13 | TRBV13 | ASSLGARSTGELF
TRBJ1-1 | . | 12 | TRBV4-1 | ASSQVQMNTEAF
TRBJ2-3 | . | 13 | TRBV28 | ASSPGTVDTDTQY
TRBJ2-1 | few | 18 | TRBV12-3/TRBV12-4 | ASSLPPGREGSGSINEQF
TRBJ2-7 | . | 11 | TRBV20-1 | SARGTGWYEQY
TRBJ1-1 | few | 11 | TRBV28 | ASTLGPNTEAF
TRBJ2-7 | . | 11 | TRBV11-2 | ASSLVGQNEQY
TRBJ2-7 | few | 12 | TRBV11-2 | ASSSGQGLYEQY
TRBJ1-2 | many | 12 | TRBV14 | ASSQDYQTRGYT
TRBJ1-1 | . | 12 | TRBV10-3 | AIKGGDPNTEAF
TRBJ1-6 | . | 13 | TRBV11-2 | ASSLVVRGDSPLH
TRBJ2-3 | many | 10 | TRBV13 | ASSLQTDTQY
TRBJ1-1 | few | 15 | TRBV27 | ASSSEPGQGGWTEAF
TRBJ2-1 | few | 12 | TRBV29-1 | SVVATTWNNEQF
TRBJ2-3 | . | 13 | TRBV7-3 | ASSHRGPNADTQY
TRBJ2-1 | few | 10 | TRBV29-1 | SGTRMYNEQF
TRBJ2-5 | . | 12 | TRBV5-4 | ASSSPVGGETQY
TRBJ1-1 | few | 13 | TRBV25-1 | ASSEYGVKGTEAF
TRBJ2-1 | few | 14 | TRBV11-3 | ASSLEGQAFYNEQF
TRBJ1-1 | once | 13 | TRBV21-1 | ASSKRDRATTEAF
TRBJ1-1 | . | 11 | TRBV2 | ASTSEPNTEAF
TRBJ2-3 | few | 9 | TRBV7-9 | ASTRLDTQY
TRBJ2-1 | few | 15 | TRBV2 | ASSEMGAGLTYNEQF
TRBJ1-1 | many | 9 | TRBV20-1 | SATPNTEAF
TRBJ2-7 | few | 13 | TRBV29-1 | SVEDRASGRYEQY
TRBJ2-7 | . | 14 | TRBV11-3 | ASSLSLAGISYEQY
TRBJ2-3 | . | 13 | TRBV11-2 | ASSPGTHRPDTQY